A selection of T cell receptor beta chains follows, all from one sample in a study of identical twins. TCRdb called the 5' RACE reads again in MiXCR, with one record for every CDR3 protein. The table records 250,000 or so distinct CDR3 sequences, approximately 8.6% of them present only once. These data are also associated with another study on yellow fever vaccine responses in identical twins.

Sequences were obtained from CD8+ T cells sorted from blood. All receptors come from a woman aged 18-30 years in good health. The CDR3 runs from the conserved cysteine through the conserved F or W. The D gene is left open where the match is weak. Where a row states a size, it is once, few, many or the class of an expanded clone; other rows omit it.

>TRBV12-3/TRBV12-4|TRBJ2-5|TRBD2|few
TGTGCCAGCAGAACGGGACTAGCGGAGACCCAGTACTTC
CASRTGLAETQYF
>TRBV4-3|TRBJ1-2|TRBD1|many
TGCGCCAGCAGCCAAGTCCCGGGACAGGTATATGGCTACACCTTC
CASSQVPGQVYGYTF
>TRBV10-3|TRBJ2-7|TRBD2|many
TGTGCCATCAGTGAGTCTGTCGCGGGAGGGCCGGAGGAGCAGTACTTC
CAISESVAGGPEEQYF
>TRBV29-1|TRBJ2-1|-|many
TGCAGCTCCCGGGATTTAGCGGATCTCGGTTCCTACAATGAGCAGTTCTTC
CSSRDLADLGSYNEQFF
>TRBV6-5|TRBJ1-5|-|few
TGTGCCAGCAGTTACGCGGGGAACAATCAGCCCCAGCATTTT
CASSYAGNNQPQHF
>TRBV14|TRBJ2-7|-|many
TGTGCCAGCAGCCAAGCCGTTAGCTACGAGCAGTACTTC
CASSQAVSYEQYF
>TRBV4-3|TRBJ2-7|-|many
TGCGCCAGCAGCCAAGATCCAGGGACCTACGAGCAGTACTTC
CASSQDPGTYEQYF
>TRBV20-1|TRBJ1-2|-|few
TGCAGTGCTAGAGAACTCGCGGAAGGCTACACCTTC
CSARELAEGYTF
>TRBV9|TRBJ2-1|-|few
TGTGCCAGCAGCGACCCCAGGGGGGGGGTGCAGTTCTTC
CASSDPRGGVQFF
>TRBV7-9|TRBJ2-1|-|few
TGTGCCAGCAGCTTAATTTCGGGTACGCACAATGAGCAGTTCTTC
CASSLISGTHNEQFF
>TRBV28|TRBJ2-3|-|few
TGTGCCAGCACTCTTAAGGGCCAGCGGACCTTCACAGATACGCAGTATTTT
CASTLKGQRTFTDTQYF
>TRBV29-1|TRBJ2-1|-|many
TGCAGCGTTGGTCCCCTACAGGGCTCCTACAATGAGCAGTTCTTC
CSVGPLQGSYNEQFF
>TRBV5-1|TRBJ1-1|-|many
TGCGCCAGCAGCTTGTATGACTTGAACACTGAAGCTTTCTTT
CASSLYDLNTEAFF
>TRBV4-2|TRBJ2-2|TRBD2|many
TGTGCCAGCAGCCAAGGTGCCCCGGGACTAGCGGGATTCACCGGGGAGCTGTTTTTT
CASSQGAPGLAGFTGELFF
>TRBV11-1|TRBJ2-7|TRBD1|few
TGTGCCAGCAGCTCAGTCCCGGGACAGGGCCCCACTACCTACGAGCAGTACTTC
CASSSVPGQGPTTYEQYF
>TRBV9|TRBJ2-1|TRBD2|-
TGTGCCAGCCGCGGAGGGACCGGGACTAGCGGTCCTGCGCAGTTCTTC
CASRGGTGTSGPAQFF
>TRBV12-5|TRBJ2-1|-|-
TGTGCTAGTGGTTTGGTGCCAGGGGATGAGCAGTTCTTC
CASGLVPGDEQFF
>TRBV7-9|TRBJ2-5|TRBD1|-
TGTGCCAGCATCCAGACAGGGGTAGGGGGAGAGACCCAGTACTTC
CASIQTGVGGETQYF
>TRBV20-1|TRBJ2-5|-|-
TGCAGGCCAACAAATGTAGAGACCCAGTACTTC
CRPTNVETQYF
>TRBV20-1|TRBJ2-7|TRBD1|many
TGCAGTGCTAGATCGGGACAGGGAGTCTACGAGCAGTACTTC
CSARSGQGVYEQYF
>TRBV15|TRBJ2-2|-|many
TGTGCCACCAGCACGGACACCGGGGAGCTGTTTTTT
CATSTDTGELFF
>TRBV19|TRBJ2-2|-|-
TGTGCCCACGGAAGGATAGGAGAGCTGTTTTTT
CAHGRIGELFF
>TRBV6-2/TRBV6-3|TRBJ2-7|TRBD2|-
TGTGCCAGCTCCCGACTAGCGGGAGGGAGCTCCTACGAGCAGTACTTC
CASSRLAGGSSYEQYF
>TRBV20-1|TRBJ2-3|TRBD1|few
TGCAGTGCTAGGGGACAGGCAGGCCTTAGCACAGATACGCAGTATTTT
CSARGQAGLSTDTQYF
>TRBV4-2|TRBJ1-2|-|-
TGTGCCAGCAGCCACCCTCCGGTGCCCGGGGACTATGGCTACACCTTC
CASSHPPVPGDYGYTF
>TRBV7-9|TRBJ2-3|TRBD1|few
TGTGCCAATTCACCCGGGACAGGGAACGCAGATACGCAGTATTTT
CANSPGTGNADTQYF
>TRBV11-2|TRBJ2-7|-|-
TGTGCCAGCAGCTGGTTCGCAGGAACCTACGAGCAGTACTTC
CASSWFAGTYEQYF
>TRBV14|TRBJ2-1|-|-
TGTGCCAGCAGCCAATTTTTTGGAGATGAGCAGTTCTTC
CASSQFFGDEQFF
>TRBV10-3|TRBJ1-1|-|-
TGTGCCATCAGCACAGGGTTCGACACTGAAGCTTTCTTT
CAISTGFDTEAFF
>TRBV7-9|TRBJ2-7|TRBD2|few
TGTGCCAGCAGGGGAGGGAGACCACACTACGAGCAGTACTTC
CASRGGRPHYEQYF
>TRBV29-1|TRBJ2-7|-|-
TGCAGCGTTTCTTTAGGGGCCGAGCAGTACTTC
CSVSLGAEQYF
>TRBV15|TRBJ1-3|-|many
TGTGCCACCAGCAGAGGTTTAATAACGGACTCCTCTGGAAACACCATATATTTT
CATSRGLITDSSGNTIYF
>TRBV12-3/TRBV12-4|TRBJ2-3|-|few
TGTGCCAGCAGTTTACTCTTGGGGGTCCCGGCAGATACGCAGTATTTT
CASSLLLGVPADTQYF
>TRBV12-3/TRBV12-4|TRBJ1-5|-|many
TGTGCCAGCAGGTTAGGGGGTTTCGATCAGCCCCAGCATTTT
CASRLGGFDQPQHF
>TRBV18|TRBJ2-1|TRBD1|few
TGTGCCAGCTCACCGGCAGGGGGAACCTACAATGAGCAGTTCTTC
CASSPAGGTYNEQFF
>TRBV4-3|TRBJ2-1|TRBD2|-
TGCGCCAGCAGCCACCTACTAGCGGGAGAAGGTTACAATGAGCAGTTCTTC
CASSHLLAGEGYNEQFF
>TRBV10-3|TRBJ2-1|-|many
TGTGCCACCGACCCGGACCTGGCCGTGTCGGGTGAGCAGTTCTTC
CATDPDLAVSGEQFF
>TRBV27|TRBJ2-7|-|many
TGTGCCAGCAGTTTGGGGGGAACCGGCTACGAGCAGTACTTC
CASSLGGTGYEQYF
>TRBV6-2/TRBV6-3|TRBJ2-1|-|many
TGTGCCAGCAGTTTTGTGGACAATGAGCAGTTCTTC
CASSFVDNEQFF
>TRBV7-9|TRBJ2-1|-|-
TGTGCCAGCAGTTTGACCGTAGGGGGCTCCTACAATGAGCAGTTCTTC
CASSLTVGGSYNEQFF
>TRBV4-3|TRBJ2-7|-|few
TGCGCCAGCAGCCAAGATTGGGATAAGTCTTACGAGCAGTACTTC
CASSQDWDKSYEQYF
>TRBV29-1|TRBJ2-7|TRBD1|many
TGCAGCGGTGGACAGGGTCCCGGCGAGCAGTACTTC
CSGGQGPGEQYF
>TRBV28|TRBJ2-3|TRBD2|few
TGTGCCAGCAGCCCGGGGGTCAATTGGGGTAGCGGGATTGAAGATACGCAGTATTTT
CASSPGVNWGSGIEDTQYF
>TRBV29-1|TRBJ2-7|-|many
TGCAGCGTTATACTAACCGGGACTGCTACCTACGAGCAGTACTTC
CSVILTGTATYEQYF
>TRBV7-2|TRBJ2-7|-|few
TGTGCCAGCAGCTTAGCCCCGGCAGGGGTCTACGAGCAGTACTTC
CASSLAPAGVYEQYF
>TRBV7-2|TRBJ2-7|TRBD1|-
TGTGCCAGCAGACCGGGACAGGACTTGACCTACGAGCAGTACTTC
CASRPGQDLTYEQYF
>TRBV5-4|TRBJ2-3|TRBD2|-
TGTGCCAGCAGCTCCCGGGACTATACCACAGATACGCAGTATTTT
CASSSRDYTTDTQYF
>TRBV20-1|TRBJ2-7|-|-
TGCAGTGCTAGAGCCCATAATAGCTCCTACGAGCAGTACTTC
CSARAHNSSYEQYF
>TRBV28|TRBJ2-7|TRBD2|-
TGTGCCAGCAGCCCGAGAAGGCCGACTAGCGGGAGCTACGAGCAGTACTTC
CASSPRRPTSGSYEQYF
>TRBV7-9|TRBJ2-1|TRBD2|few
TGTGCCAGCAGCGCCCTCGAGTCTAGCGGGATCTACAATGAGCAGTTCTTC
CASSALESSGIYNEQFF
>TRBV12-3/TRBV12-4|TRBJ2-7|-|many
TGTGCCAGCAGTCACGCCCGGGAGTTCGAGCAGTACTTC
CASSHAREFEQYF
>TRBV25-1|TRBJ1-1|-|many
TGTGCCAGCAGTTCCGTATACAGCGAGCGGGGTGAAGCTTTCTTT
CASSSVYSERGEAFF
>TRBV15|TRBJ2-1|-|-
TGTGCCACCAGCGCAACCGGTTGGGGGAACAATGAGCAGTTCTTC
CATSATGWGNNEQFF
>TRBV4-1|TRBJ2-7|TRBD2|few
TGCGCCAGCAGCCTCTCGACTAGCGGGAGCCCCGAGCAGTACTTC
CASSLSTSGSPEQYF
>TRBV7-6|TRBJ2-2|-|-
TGTGCCAGCGGGTTCTCTTCCGGGGCGAACACCGGGGAGCTGTTTTTT
CASGFSSGANTGELFF
>TRBV29-1|TRBJ2-7|-|many
TGCAGCGGTTTTGGGAATTCCTACGAGCAGTACTTC
CSGFGNSYEQYF
>TRBV6-2/TRBV6-3|TRBJ2-2|-|few
TGTGCCAGCAGTTTCGGTCCCGAGCTGTTTTTT
CASSFGPELFF
>TRBV6-5|TRBJ2-3|TRBD2|-
TGTGCCAGCAGTTACGAAAGCGGGAGGTCCACAGATACGCAGTATTTT
CASSYESGRSTDTQYF
>TRBV7-2|TRBJ2-3|TRBD2|few
TGTGCCAGCAGCCCTAGGCGGGGGGGCTCGGTAGATACGCAGTATTTT
CASSPRRGGSVDTQYF
>TRBV2|TRBJ2-7|-|few
TGTGCCAGCACGTGGACAACAAATTTCTACGAGCAGTACTTC
CASTWTTNFYEQYF